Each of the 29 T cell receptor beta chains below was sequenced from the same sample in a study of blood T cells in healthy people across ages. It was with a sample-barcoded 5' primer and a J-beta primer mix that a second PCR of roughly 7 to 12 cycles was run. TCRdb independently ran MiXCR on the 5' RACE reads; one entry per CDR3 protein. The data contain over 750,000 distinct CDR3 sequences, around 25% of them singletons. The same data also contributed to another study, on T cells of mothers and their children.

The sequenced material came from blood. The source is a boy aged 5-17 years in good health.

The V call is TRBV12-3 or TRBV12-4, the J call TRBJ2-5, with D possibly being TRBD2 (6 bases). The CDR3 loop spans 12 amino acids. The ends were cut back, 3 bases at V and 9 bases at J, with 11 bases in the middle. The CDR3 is CASSFVTGAQYF. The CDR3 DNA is TGTGCCAGCAGTTTTGTTACGGGGGCCCAGTACTTC.

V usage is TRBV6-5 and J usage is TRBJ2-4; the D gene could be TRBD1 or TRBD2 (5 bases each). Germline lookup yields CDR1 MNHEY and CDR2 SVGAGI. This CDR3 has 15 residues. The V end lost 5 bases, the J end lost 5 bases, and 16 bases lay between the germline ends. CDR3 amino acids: CASSPSVGDQNIQYF. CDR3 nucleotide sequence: TGTGCCAGCAGTCCCTCGGTGGGGGACCAAAACATTCAGTACTTC.

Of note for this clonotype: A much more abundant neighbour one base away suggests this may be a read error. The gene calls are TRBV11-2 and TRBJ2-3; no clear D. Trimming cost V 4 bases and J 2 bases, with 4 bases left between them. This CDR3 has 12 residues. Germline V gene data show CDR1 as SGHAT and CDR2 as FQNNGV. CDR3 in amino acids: CASSWVTDTQYF. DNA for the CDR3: TGTGCCAGCAGCTGGGTCACAGATACGCAGTATTTT. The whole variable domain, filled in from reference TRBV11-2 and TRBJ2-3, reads EAGVAQSPRYKIIEKRQSVAFWCNPISGHATLYWYQQILGQGPKLLIQFQNNGVVDDSQLPKDRFSAERLKGVDSTLKIQPAKLEDSAVYLCASSWVTDTQYFGPGTRLTVL.

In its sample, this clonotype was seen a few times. The CDR3 nucleotides read TGTGCCAGCAGTTACCACGACAGGGCGGACACCGGGGAGCTGTTTTTT. Translated: CASSYHDRADTGELFF. J is TRBJ2-2 and V is TRBV6-2 or TRBV6-3; 7 bases are a match to TRBD1. J gave up 3 bases and V 2 bases, and 6 bases lay outside the gene matches. Per germline, CDR1 MNHEY and CDR2 SVGEGT. CDR3 size: 16 residues.

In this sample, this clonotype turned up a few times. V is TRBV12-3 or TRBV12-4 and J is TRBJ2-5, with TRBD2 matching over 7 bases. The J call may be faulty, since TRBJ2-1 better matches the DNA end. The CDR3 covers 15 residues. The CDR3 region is CASSFVEGGYNEQFF. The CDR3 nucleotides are TGTGCCAGCAGTTTTGTGGAGGGAGGGTACAATGAGCAGTTCTTC.

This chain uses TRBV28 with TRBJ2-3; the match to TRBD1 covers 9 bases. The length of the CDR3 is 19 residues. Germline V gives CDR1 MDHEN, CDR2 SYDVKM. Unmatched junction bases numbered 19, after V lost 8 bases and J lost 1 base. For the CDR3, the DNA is TGTGCCAGCCCCCCCCGAGGACAGGGGCTGTTAGGGGGCACAGATACGCAGTATTTT. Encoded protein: CASPPRGQGLLGGTDTQYF.

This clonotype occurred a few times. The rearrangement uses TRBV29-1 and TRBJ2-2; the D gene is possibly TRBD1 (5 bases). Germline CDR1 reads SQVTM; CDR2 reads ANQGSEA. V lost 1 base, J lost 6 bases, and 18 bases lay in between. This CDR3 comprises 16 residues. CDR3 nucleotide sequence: TGCAGCGTTGAAGTAGGGGATCAGGGTCTGGCCGGGGAGCTGTTTTTT. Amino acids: CSVEVGDQGLAGELFF.

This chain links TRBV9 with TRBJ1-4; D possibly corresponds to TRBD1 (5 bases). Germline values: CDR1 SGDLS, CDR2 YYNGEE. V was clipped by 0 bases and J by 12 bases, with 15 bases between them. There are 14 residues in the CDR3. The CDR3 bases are TGTGCCAGCAGCGTAGAACCGGGGGGAATTGAACTGTTTTTT. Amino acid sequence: CASSVEPGGIELFF.

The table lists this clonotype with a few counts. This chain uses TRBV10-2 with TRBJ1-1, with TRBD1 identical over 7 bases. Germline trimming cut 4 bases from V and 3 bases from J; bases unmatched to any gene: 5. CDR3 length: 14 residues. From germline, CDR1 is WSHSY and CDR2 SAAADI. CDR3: CASSVYRGDTEAFF. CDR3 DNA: TGCGCCAGCAGTGTGTACAGGGGAGACACTGAAGCTTTCTTT.

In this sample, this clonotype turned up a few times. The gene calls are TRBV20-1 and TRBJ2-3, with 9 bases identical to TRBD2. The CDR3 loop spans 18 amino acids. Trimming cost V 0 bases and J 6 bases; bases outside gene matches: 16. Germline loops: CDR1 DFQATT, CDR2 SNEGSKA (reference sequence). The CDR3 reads CSARDAVAGVRRGDTQYF. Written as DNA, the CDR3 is TGCAGTGCTAGAGATGCGGTAGCGGGAGTGAGGAGAGGGGATACGCAGTATTTT.

CDR3 bases: TGTGCCAGCAAGGGAACCGTCTATGGCTACACCTTC. This gives the protein CASKGTVYGYTF. The V and J genes are TRBV2 and TRBJ1-2, with D uncertain. This CDR3 contains 12 residues. Germline V gene lookup returns CDR1 SNHLY and CDR2 FYNNEI. V lost 7 bases and J lost 4, with 10 bases in between.

This CDR3 is CASSRRDRNSPLHF. CDR3 coding DNA: TGTGCCAGCAGTCGCCGGGACAGAAATTCACCCCTCCACTTT. The rearrangement uses TRBV27 and TRBJ1-6, with 7 bases that match TRBD1. The germline gives CDR1 MNHEY, CDR2 SMNVEV (reference sequence). Unmatched junction bases numbered 5, after V lost 5 bases and J lost 7 bases. CDR3 length equals 14 residues.

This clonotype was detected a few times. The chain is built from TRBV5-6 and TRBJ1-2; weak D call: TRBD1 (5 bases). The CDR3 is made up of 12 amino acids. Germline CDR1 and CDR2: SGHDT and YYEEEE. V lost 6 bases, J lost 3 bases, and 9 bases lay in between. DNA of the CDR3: TGTGCCAGCATTGGGGGGGACTATGGCTACACCTTC. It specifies CASIGGDYGYTF.

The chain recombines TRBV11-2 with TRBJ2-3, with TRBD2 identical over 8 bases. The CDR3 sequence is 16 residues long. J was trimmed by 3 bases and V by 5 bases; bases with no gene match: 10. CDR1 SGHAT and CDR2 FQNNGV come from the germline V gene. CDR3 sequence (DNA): TGTGCCAGCAGCCCAAGGCCTGGCGGGGGGACAGATACGCAGTATTTT. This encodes CASSPRPGGGTDTQYF.

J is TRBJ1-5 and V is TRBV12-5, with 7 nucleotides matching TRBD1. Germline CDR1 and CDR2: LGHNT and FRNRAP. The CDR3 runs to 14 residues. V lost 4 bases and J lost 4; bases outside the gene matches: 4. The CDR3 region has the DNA TGTGCTAGTGGTTCGGACAGGTTAAATCAGCCCCAGCATTTT. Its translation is CASGSDRLNQPQHF.

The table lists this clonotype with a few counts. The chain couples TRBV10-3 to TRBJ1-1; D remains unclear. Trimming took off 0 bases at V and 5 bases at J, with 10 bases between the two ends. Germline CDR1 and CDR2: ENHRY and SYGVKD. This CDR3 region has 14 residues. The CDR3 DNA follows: TGTGCCATCAGTGAGTCGTTCAGAAATACTGAAGCTTTCTTT. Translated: CAISESFRNTEAFF.

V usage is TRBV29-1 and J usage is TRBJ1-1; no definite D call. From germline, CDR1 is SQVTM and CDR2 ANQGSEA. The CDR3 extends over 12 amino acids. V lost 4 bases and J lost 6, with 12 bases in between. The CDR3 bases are TGCAGCGTTGTAGGGTTGGCCCCTGAAGCTTTCTTT. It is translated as CSVVGLAPEAFF.

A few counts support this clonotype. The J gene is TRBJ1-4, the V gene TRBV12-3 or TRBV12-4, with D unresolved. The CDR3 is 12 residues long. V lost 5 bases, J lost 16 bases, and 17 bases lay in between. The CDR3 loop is CASSPTSAVAFF. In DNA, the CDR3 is TGTGCCAGCAGTCCCACGTCGGCAGTGGCGTTTTTT.

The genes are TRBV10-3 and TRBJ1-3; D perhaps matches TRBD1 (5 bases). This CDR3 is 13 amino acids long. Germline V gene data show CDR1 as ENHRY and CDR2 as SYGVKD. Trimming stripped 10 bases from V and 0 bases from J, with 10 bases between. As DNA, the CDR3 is TGTGCCACCACCCAGGGCTCTGGAAACACCATATATTTT. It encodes CATTQGSGNTIYF.

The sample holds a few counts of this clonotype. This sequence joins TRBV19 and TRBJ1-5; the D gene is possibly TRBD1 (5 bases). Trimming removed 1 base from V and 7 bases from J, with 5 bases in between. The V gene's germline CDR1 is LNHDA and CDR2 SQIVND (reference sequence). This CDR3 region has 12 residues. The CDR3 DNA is TGTGCCAGTAGTATAGGGGGCCAGCCCCAGCATTTT. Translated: CASSIGGQPQHF.

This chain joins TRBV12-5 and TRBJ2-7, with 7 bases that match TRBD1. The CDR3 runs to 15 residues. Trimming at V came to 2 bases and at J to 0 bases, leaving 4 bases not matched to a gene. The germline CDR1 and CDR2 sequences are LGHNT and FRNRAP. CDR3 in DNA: TGTGCTAGTGGTTTGCCGGGACAGAGCTCCTACGAGCAGTACTTC. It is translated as CASGLPGQSSYEQYF.

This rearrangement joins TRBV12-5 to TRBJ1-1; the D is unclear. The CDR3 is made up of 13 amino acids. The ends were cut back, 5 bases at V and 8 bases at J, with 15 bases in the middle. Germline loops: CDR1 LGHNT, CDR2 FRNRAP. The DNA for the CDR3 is TGTGCTAGTGGTCCGAGGGCGGGGTCCGAAGCTTTCTTT. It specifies CASGPRAGSEAFF.

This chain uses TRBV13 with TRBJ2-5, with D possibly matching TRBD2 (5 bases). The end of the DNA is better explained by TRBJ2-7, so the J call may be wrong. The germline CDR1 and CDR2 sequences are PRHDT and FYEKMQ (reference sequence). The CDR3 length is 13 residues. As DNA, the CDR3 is TGTGCCAGCAGCTTAGAGATCGGAGGCGAGCAGTACTTC. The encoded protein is CASSLEIGGEQYF.

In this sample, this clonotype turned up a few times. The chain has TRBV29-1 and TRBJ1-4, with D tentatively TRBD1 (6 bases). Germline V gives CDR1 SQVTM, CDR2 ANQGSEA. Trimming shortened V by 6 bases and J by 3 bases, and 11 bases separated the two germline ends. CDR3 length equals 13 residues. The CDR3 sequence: CSVRQGSNEKLFF. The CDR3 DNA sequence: TGCAGCGTACGGCAGGGGTCTAATGAAAAACTGTTTTTT.

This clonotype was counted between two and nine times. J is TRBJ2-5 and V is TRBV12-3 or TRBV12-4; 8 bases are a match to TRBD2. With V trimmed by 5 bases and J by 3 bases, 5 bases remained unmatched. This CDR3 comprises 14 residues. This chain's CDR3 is CASSGGSGEETQYF. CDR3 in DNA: TGTGCCAGCAGTGGGGGTAGCGGGGAAGAGACCCAGTACTTC.

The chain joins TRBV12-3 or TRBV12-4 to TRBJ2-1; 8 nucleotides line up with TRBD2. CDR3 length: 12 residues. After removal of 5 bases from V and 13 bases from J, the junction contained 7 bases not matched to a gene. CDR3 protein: CASSARTSLQFF. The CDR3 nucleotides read TGTGCCAGCAGTGCTCGGACTAGCCTCCAGTTCTTC.

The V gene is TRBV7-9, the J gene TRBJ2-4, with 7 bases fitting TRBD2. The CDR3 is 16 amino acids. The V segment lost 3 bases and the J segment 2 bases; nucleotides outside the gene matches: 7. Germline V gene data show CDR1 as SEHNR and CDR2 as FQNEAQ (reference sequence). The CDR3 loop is CASSFAGVSSKNIQYF. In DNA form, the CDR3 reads TGTGCCAGCAGCTTCGCGGGAGTGTCGTCCAAAAACATTCAGTACTTC.

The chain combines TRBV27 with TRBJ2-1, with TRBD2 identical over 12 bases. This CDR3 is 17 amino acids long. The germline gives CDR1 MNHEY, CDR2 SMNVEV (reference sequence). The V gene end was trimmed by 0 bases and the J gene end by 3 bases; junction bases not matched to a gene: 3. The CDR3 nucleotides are TGTGCCAGCAGTTTATCGTGGACTAGCGGGATCTACAATGAGCAGTTCTTC. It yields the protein CASSLSWTSGIYNEQFF.

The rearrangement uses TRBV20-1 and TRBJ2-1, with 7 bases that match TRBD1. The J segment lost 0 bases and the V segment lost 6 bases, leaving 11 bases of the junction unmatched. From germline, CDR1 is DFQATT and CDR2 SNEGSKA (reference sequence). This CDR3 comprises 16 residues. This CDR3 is CSARNRGPSSYNEQFF. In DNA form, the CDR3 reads TGCAGTGCACGCAACAGGGGACCTTCCTCCTACAATGAGCAGTTCTTC.